Detailed here is one T cell receptor beta chain. These data belong to a study of shared clonotypes between healthy human individuals. Profiling relied on immunoSEQ multiplex PCR, and the TCRdb table lists in-frame clones only, not all of them. The table has about 690,000 clones, roughly 87% seen once. Trimming shortened V by 5 bases and J by 2 bases, and 9 bases separated the two germline ends. This CDR3 spans 14 amino acids. Germline lookup yields CDR1 SGHVS and CDR2 FNYEAQ. The sequenced sample was memory CD8+ T cells from PBMCs. This sample's subset: CD45RO+ cells pooled with CCR7-negative TemRA cells. The chain couples TRBV7-6 to TRBJ2-2, with D unresolved. The TCR originated in a young man in good health. Some clones in this sample may be carry-over from other donors' samples. Written as DNA, the CDR3 is TGTGCCAGCAGCCCCCGGATAAACACCGGGGAGCTGTTTTTT. Translated: CASSPRINTGELFF.